This TCR beta chain was captured in a study of blood T cell repertoires in COVID-19. Study background: Samples taken during acute and convalescent COVID-19 were collected in the United States, Italy and Spain. Sources were T cells, B-cell-depleted T cells, or PBMCs; the material itself was cDNA or gDNA.

V was cut by 4 bases and J by 4 bases, with 13 bases left in between. The length of the CDR3 is 14 residues. CDR1 and CDR2 (germline): LNHDA, SQIVND (reference sequence). Original processing notes: Estimation of nucleated cell counts relied on the amplification of reference gene primers. Clones were read by immunoSEQ multiplex PCR, and TCRdb kept only the in-frame ones, dropping some. V and J calls and clone size are as listed in that table; D and trimming were resolved from the DNA. The data show some 320,000 clones, over 75% seen once. The rearrangement uses TRBV19 and TRBJ2-5; D perhaps matches TRBD1 (6 bases). The TCR was taken from a woman between 45 and 65 years old who had recovered from COVID-19. Sequenced material: peripheral blood. CDR3 in DNA: TGTGCCAGTAGTAACAGGGTGGGGAGAGAGACCCAGTACTTC. Translated: CASSNRVGRETQYF.